The 25 T cell receptor beta chains presented below share a single source sample, sequenced in a study of cytomegalovirus exposure and HLA in healthy donors. Primers included in the PCR were 60 Vbeta and 13 Jbeta primers. Some clones are missing from TCRdb's copy, which holds only in-frame ones; the method was immunoSEQ multiplex PCR. The data contain 160,000 or so clones, 70% to 80% of them seen just once; the ten biggest clones take up 0.69%. The sample was PBMCs. The receptors were sampled from a woman in her forties in good health and CMV-seronegative.

The chain carries TRBV7-9 and TRBJ2-1, with D perhaps TRBD2 (6 bases). This CDR3 has 15 residues. The ends were cut back, 6 bases at V and 10 bases at J, with 22 bases in the middle. The germline CDR1 and CDR2 sequences are SEHNR and FQNEAQ (reference sequence). DNA for the CDR3: TGTGCCAGCAGGCCAGCGGGTGGTAACAATCGGGAGCAGTTCTTC. It is translated as CASRPAGGNNREQFF. The complete variable domain, with remaining parts taken from reference TRBV7-9 and TRBJ2-1, reads DTGVSQNPRHKITKRGQNVTFRCDPISEHNRLYWYRQTLGQGPEFLTYFQNEAQLEKSRLLSDRFSAERPKGSFSTLEIQRTEQGDSAMYLCASRPAGGNNREQFFGPGTRLTVL.

The chain employs TRBV7-9 and TRBJ1-3; D is perhaps TRBD1 (6 bases). Trimming took 1 base from V and 4 from J, leaving 11 bases between them. Germline V lookup: CDR1 SEHNR, CDR2 FQNEAQ (reference sequence). This CDR3 region has 15 residues. The CDR3, as DNA: TGTGCCAGCAGCTTAGAGGCAGGGGCAGGAAACACCATATATTTT. As protein: CASSLEAGAGNTIYF. Full variable domain (outside the CDR3, taken from reference TRBV7-9 and TRBJ1-3): DTGVSQNPRHKITKRGQNVTFRCDPISEHNRLYWYRQTLGQGPEFLTYFQNEAQLEKSRLLSDRFSAERPKGSFSTLEIQRTEQGDSAMYLCASSLEAGAGNTIYFGEGSWLTVV.

This clone was observed a few times. The V and J genes are TRBV7-8 and TRBJ2-5; D is ambiguous. This CDR3 has 12 residues. CDR1 is SGHVS and CDR2 is FQNEAQ in the germline V gene. The V and J ends lost 3 bases and 5 bases respectively, with 7 bases between them. The CDR3 loop reads CASSFSGETQYF. The DNA for the CDR3 is TGTGCCAGCAGCTTCTCCGGGGAGACCCAGTACTTC. Full variable domain (rest looked up from reference TRBV7-8 and TRBJ2-5): GAGVSQSPRYKVAKRGQDVALRCDPISGHVSLFWYQQALGQGPEFLTYFQNEAQLDKSGLPSDRFFAERPEGSVSTLKIQRTQQEDSAVYLCASSFSGETQYFGPGTRLLVL.

The rearrangement uses TRBV27 and TRBJ2-3; TRBD2 agrees at 10 bases. V shed 6 bases, J shed 3 bases, and the junction held 3 bases outside the gene matches. The germline gives CDR1 MNHEY, CDR2 SMNVEV (reference sequence). The CDR3 extends over 14 amino acids. In DNA form, the CDR3 reads TGTGCCAGCAGCCGAGCGGGAGGGACAGATACGCAGTATTTT. The encoded protein is CASSRAGGTDTQYF.

The V gene is TRBV5-1, the J gene TRBJ2-2, with 8 bases aligning to TRBD1. The CDR3 loop spans 16 amino acids. V was clipped by 5 bases and J by 0 bases; unmatched bases: 6. The germline V gene encodes CDR1 SGHRS and CDR2 YFSETQ. In nucleotides, the CDR3 is TGCGCCAGCAGGCTCGGACAGGGCGCGAACACCGGGGAGCTGTTTTTT. Translated: CASRLGQGANTGELFF.

The chain uses TRBV27 and TRBJ1-6; a possible D gene is TRBD1 (5 bases). V gave up 3 bases and J gave up 13 bases, with 10 bases separating them. This CDR3 comprises 12 residues. Germline V gives CDR1 MNHEY, CDR2 SMNVEV (reference sequence). The chain's CDR3 is CASSLDQGPLHF. DNA for the CDR3: TGTGCCAGCAGTTTGGACCAGGGTCCCCTCCACTTT.

The chain carries TRBV2 and TRBJ2-7, with 8 bases matching TRBD1. J was trimmed by 2 bases and V by 5 bases; bases with no gene match: 8. This CDR3 comprises 15 residues. Germline V CDR1 and CDR2: SNHLY, FYNNEI. CDR3 residues: CASSPDRGLTYEQYF. As DNA, the CDR3 is TGTGCCAGCAGTCCAGACAGGGGTCTTACCTACGAGCAGTACTTC. The full variable domain, rest sourced from reference TRBV2 and TRBJ2-7, is EPEVTQTPSHQVTQMGQEVILRCVPISNHLYFYWYRQILGQKVEFLVSFYNNEISEKSEIFDDQFSVERPDGSNFTLKIRSTKLEDSAMYFCASSPDRGLTYEQYFGPGTRLTVT.

The rearrangement uses TRBV5-1 and TRBJ2-3; D uncertain. V dropped 0 bases and J dropped 1 base, with 9 bases sitting between them. CDR1 and CDR2 (germline): SGHRS, YFSETQ. This CDR3 is 15 amino acids long. The CDR3 DNA sequence: TGCGCCAGCAGCTTGGGGCCGACACGCACAGATACGCAGTATTTT. Translating gives CASSLGPTRTDTQYF.

This clone was seen a handful of times. The rearrangement joins TRBV5-4 to TRBJ2-5; D unresolved. Trimming stripped 2 bases from V and 5 bases from J, with 13 bases between. The CDR3 contains 14 residues. Germline V CDR1 and CDR2: SGHNT, YYREEE (reference sequence). CDR3 coding DNA: TGTGCCAGCAGCTTCGGGTCCCTGATGGAGACCCAGTACTTC. Amino acid sequence: CASSFGSLMETQYF. Variable domain in full (rest from reference TRBV5-4 and TRBJ2-5): ETGVTQSPTHLIKTRGQQVTLRCSSQSGHNTVSWYQQALGQGPQFIFQYYREEENGRGNFPPRFSGLQFPNYSSELNVNALELDDSALYLCASSFGSLMETQYFGPGTRLLVL.

The chain employs TRBV7-6 and TRBJ2-7; D uncertain. The length of the CDR3 is 14 residues. The V and J ends lost 5 bases and 2 bases respectively, with 13 bases between them. CDR1 and CDR2 from the germline V gene are SGHVS and FNYEAQ. The CDR3 DNA reads TGTGCCAGCAGCCATATTATGGGCGCCTACGAGCAGTACTTC. This encodes CASSHIMGAYEQYF.

V usage is TRBV5-1 and J usage is TRBJ2-1; 7 bases line up with TRBD1. This CDR3 region has 13 residues. Germline trimming cut 4 bases from V and 5 bases from J; bases unmatched to any gene: 3. CDR1 SGHRS and CDR2 YFSETQ come from the germline V gene. The CDR3 loop reads CASSLGTDNEQFF. CDR3 nucleotides: TGCGCCAGCAGCCTCGGGACAGACAATGAGCAGTTCTTC.

The CDR3 loop is CASSLSTSGRTFNEQFF. CDR3 nucleotide sequence: TGCGCCAGCAGCTTATCGACTAGCGGGAGGACCTTTAATGAGCAGTTCTTC. The chain joins TRBV5-1 to TRBJ2-1, with 13 bases aligning to TRBD2. The CDR3 has 17 residues. Per the germline V gene, CDR1 is SGHRS and CDR2 is YFSETQ. The J segment lost 7 bases and the V segment lost 2 bases, leaving 9 bases of the junction unmatched.

The J gene is TRBJ2-1, the V gene TRBV9, with D perhaps matching TRBD2 (6 bases). Trimming pared 0 bases from V and 3 bases from J, leaving 10 bases between. CDR3 length: 15 amino acids. CDR1 and CDR2 from the germline V gene are SGDLS and YYNGEE. The CDR3 region has the DNA TGTGCCAGCAGCGTAGGGAGGGCAGACTACAATGAGCAGTTCTTC. Protein: CASSVGRADYNEQFF.

In this sample, this clone turned up once. The chain is built from TRBV19 and TRBJ1-2, with a tentative D call TRBD1 (5 bases). V lost 5 bases and J 2 bases, leaving 21 bases between the germline ends. Germline V lookup: CDR1 LNHDA, CDR2 SQIVND (reference sequence). The CDR3 has 17 residues. As DNA, the CDR3 is TGTGCCAGTAGTCCCCACGCGGGAGGGCCAGGGAACTATGGCTACACCTTC. Protein: CASSPHAGGPGNYGYTF.

The chain has TRBV27 and TRBJ1-1; D call uncertain. Trimming cost V 5 bases and J 4 bases, with 17 bases left between them. CDR3 length equals 15 residues. Looked up from germline, CDR1 is MNHEY and CDR2 is SMNVEV (reference sequence). The CDR3: CASSPNSLLRTEAFF. The CDR3 DNA sequence: TGTGCCAGCAGTCCAAACAGCCTTTTGCGCACTGAAGCTTTCTTT.

This chain uses TRBV7-8 with TRBJ2-7; 8 nucleotides align to TRBD1. Germline-derived CDR1 and CDR2 are SGHVS and FQNEAQ. V lost 6 bases to trimming and J lost 2 bases; unmatched junction nucleotides: 6. The CDR3 covers 14 residues. CDR3 loop: CASRTGTGTYEQYF. The CDR3 bases are TGTGCCAGCAGAACTGGGACAGGTACCTACGAGCAGTACTTC.

The V call is TRBV13, the J call TRBJ2-7, with 8 bases matching TRBD2. Germline CDR1 is PRHDT and CDR2 is FYEKMQ (reference sequence). Trimming removed 5 bases from V and 2 bases from J; junction bases left unmatched: 11. The length of the CDR3 is 16 residues. DNA of the CDR3: TGTGCCAGCAGCCCACGGGAGGGGAAGGGAACCTACGAGCAGTACTTC. Translating gives CASSPREGKGTYEQYF. The variable domain in full, completed from reference TRBV13 and TRBJ2-7, reads AAGVIQSPRHLIKEKRETATLKCYPIPRHDTVYWYQQGPGQDPQFLISFYEKMQSDKGSIPDRFSAQQFSDYHSELNMSSLELGDSALYFCASSPREGKGTYEQYFGPGTRLTVT.

The gene calls are TRBV7-9 and TRBJ1-1; a possible D gene is TRBD1 (6 bases). Germline V gives CDR1 SEHNR, CDR2 FQNEAQ (reference sequence). This CDR3 contains 15 residues. Trimming pared 4 bases from V and 2 bases from J, leaving 14 bases between. Written as DNA, the CDR3 is TGTGCCAGCAGCTCGGGGAACAGGGAAAACACTGAAGCTTTCTTT. Translation: CASSSGNRENTEAFF. Complete variable domain (other parts from reference TRBV7-9 and TRBJ1-1): DTGVSQNPRHKITKRGQNVTFRCDPISEHNRLYWYRQTLGQGPEFLTYFQNEAQLEKSRLLSDRFSAERPKGSFSTLEIQRTEQGDSAMYLCASSSGNRENTEAFFGQGTRLTVV.

The chain has TRBV28 and TRBJ2-7; perhaps TRBD1 as D (6 bases). Trimming cost V 5 bases and J 1 base, with 12 bases left between them. CDR3 size: 14 residues. Germline CDR1 and CDR2: MDHEN and SYDVKM. CDR3 coding DNA: TGTGCCAGCAGTCTCCTGGACAGTTCCTACGAGCAGTACTTC. Translation gives CASSLLDSSYEQYF.

This clone was counted a few times. This chain joins TRBV27 and TRBJ1-1, with D possibly TRBD1 on 5 matching bases. V dropped 4 bases and J dropped 0 bases, with 12 bases sitting between them. CDR3 length: 15 amino acids. Germline V lookup: CDR1 MNHEY, CDR2 SMNVEV (reference sequence). In DNA, the CDR3 is TGTGCCAGCAGTTCCATGGGGCTCATGAACACTGAAGCTTTCTTT. Its translation: CASSSMGLMNTEAFF.

The sample holds a few counts of this clone. This rearrangement joins TRBV29-1 to TRBJ2-1; 7 nucleotides agree with TRBD2. CDR3 length equals 13 residues. V lost 4 bases and J lost 3; bases outside the gene matches: 3. Germline V lookup: CDR1 SQVTM, CDR2 ANQGSEA. CDR3 sequence (DNA): TGCAGCGTTGCGGGGGGACTCTACAATGAGCAGTTCTTC. It yields the protein CSVAGGLYNEQFF.

V is TRBV7-9 and J is TRBJ1-2, with unresolved D. CDR1 is SEHNR, CDR2 FQNEAQ, per germline (reference sequence). This CDR3 contains 15 residues. The V gene lost 4 bases and the J gene lost 5 bases, with 17 bases spanning the gap. The CDR3 reads CASSSSPDRTYGYTF. The CDR3 bases are TGTGCCAGCAGCTCTTCCCCCGACCGGACTTATGGCTACACCTTC.

The chain employs TRBV4-1 and TRBJ1-3; D might be TRBD1 (6 bases). Germline-derived CDR1 and CDR2 are MGHRA and YSYEKL. The CDR3 runs 17 residues. Trimming pared 1 base from V and 1 base from J, leaving 14 bases between. CDR3 DNA: TGCGCCAGCAGCCAAGCGGGGGGAACAGGGTCTGGAAACACCATATATTTT. It encodes CASSQAGGTGSGNTIYF.

This chain links TRBV5-5 with TRBJ2-5; no definite D call. CDR3 size: 12 residues. The germline CDR1 and CDR2 sequences are SGHKS and YYEKEE (reference sequence). Between the trimmed V and J ends, which lost 0 bases and 5 bases, there was a span of 5 bases. The CDR3 DNA follows: TGTGCCAGCAGCTTGGCCTCCGAGACCCAGTACTTC. Translation: CASSLASETQYF.

This clone was counted between two and nine times. The V gene is TRBV6-6, the J gene TRBJ1-4, with D possibly matching TRBD1 (5 bases). V was cut by 7 bases and J by 3 bases, with 15 bases left in between. The CDR3 is 15 residues long. Germline V gene data show CDR1 as MNHNY and CDR2 as SVGAGI (reference sequence). The CDR3 region is CASTVGGVANEKLFF. CDR3 DNA sequence: TGTGCCAGCACTGTGGGGGGGGTGGCTAATGAAAAACTGTTTTTT.